The text below deals with one T cell receptor (beta chain). In germline, CDR1 is SEHNR, CDR2 FQNEAQ (reference sequence). This CDR3 contains 15 residues. V was trimmed by 7 bases and J by 0 bases, leaving 13 bases between them. The sample originates from a study of shared clonotypes between healthy human individuals. The assay was immunoSEQ multiplex PCR, and TCRdb's table has in-frame clones only and misses some. The table shows about 2.3 million clones, with 85% to 95% occurring only once. This chain connects TRBV7-9 to TRBJ2-1; D not resolved. Sequencing used naive CD4+ T cells from PBMCs. Subset in this sample: CD45RA+ positively selected. This sequence originates from a man between 18 and 29 years old in good health. Some clones in this sample may be carry-over from other donors' samples. CDR3 residues: CASTEPQSSYNEQFF. The CDR3 coding sequence is TGTGCCAGCACCGAACCTCAGAGCTCCTACAATGAGCAGTTCTTC.